Shown below are 4 T cell receptor beta chains from a single sample sequenced in a study of blood T cell repertoires in COVID-19. Clones were read by immunoSEQ multiplex PCR, and TCRdb kept only the in-frame ones, dropping some. Of about 100,000 clones listed, 80% to 95% are singletons. The sample taken for sequencing was peripheral blood. The receptors here all came from a man between 65 and 85 years old with acute or convalescent COVID-19.

The chain recombines TRBV7-8 with TRBJ2-3, with D maybe TRBD1 (6 bases). There are 15 residues in the CDR3. V dropped 2 bases and J dropped 2 bases, with 11 bases sitting between them. The V gene's germline CDR1 is SGHVS and CDR2 FQNEAQ. The CDR3 protein is CASSLLGGPTDTQYF. CDR3 sequence (DNA): TGTGCCAGCAGCTTATTAGGGGGTCCCACAGATACGCAGTATTTT.

The rearrangement links TRBV30 to TRBJ1-4; D is undetermined. Trimming pared 0 bases from V and 0 bases from J, leaving 8 bases between. CDR1 and CDR2 (germline): GTSNPN, SVGIG (reference sequence). The CDR3 consists of 15 residues. The CDR3 loop reads CAWSVGLATNEKLFF. Written as DNA, the CDR3 is TGTGCCTGGAGTGTGGGCCTGGCAACTAATGAAAAACTGTTTTTT.

The chain recombines TRBV19 with TRBJ1-5; TRBD1 agrees at 9 bases. CDR1 is LNHDA and CDR2 is SQIVND in the germline V gene (reference sequence). The CDR3 is 14 residues long. V gave up 3 bases and J gave up 5 bases; unmatched junction bases: 2. CDR3 sequence: CASSIWTGDQPQHF. For the CDR3, the DNA is TGTGCCAGTAGTATCTGGACAGGGGATCAGCCCCAGCATTTT.

The chain combines TRBV29-1 with TRBJ2-1; TRBD2 matches at 11 bases. There are 16 residues in the CDR3. V lost 5 bases, J lost 2 bases, and 8 bases stayed unmatched. From germline, CDR1 is SQVTM and CDR2 ANQGSEA. The CDR3 DNA reads TGCAGCGTTAGCCCACTAGCGGGGGAGACCTACAATGAGCAGTTCTTC. It encodes CSVSPLAGETYNEQFF.